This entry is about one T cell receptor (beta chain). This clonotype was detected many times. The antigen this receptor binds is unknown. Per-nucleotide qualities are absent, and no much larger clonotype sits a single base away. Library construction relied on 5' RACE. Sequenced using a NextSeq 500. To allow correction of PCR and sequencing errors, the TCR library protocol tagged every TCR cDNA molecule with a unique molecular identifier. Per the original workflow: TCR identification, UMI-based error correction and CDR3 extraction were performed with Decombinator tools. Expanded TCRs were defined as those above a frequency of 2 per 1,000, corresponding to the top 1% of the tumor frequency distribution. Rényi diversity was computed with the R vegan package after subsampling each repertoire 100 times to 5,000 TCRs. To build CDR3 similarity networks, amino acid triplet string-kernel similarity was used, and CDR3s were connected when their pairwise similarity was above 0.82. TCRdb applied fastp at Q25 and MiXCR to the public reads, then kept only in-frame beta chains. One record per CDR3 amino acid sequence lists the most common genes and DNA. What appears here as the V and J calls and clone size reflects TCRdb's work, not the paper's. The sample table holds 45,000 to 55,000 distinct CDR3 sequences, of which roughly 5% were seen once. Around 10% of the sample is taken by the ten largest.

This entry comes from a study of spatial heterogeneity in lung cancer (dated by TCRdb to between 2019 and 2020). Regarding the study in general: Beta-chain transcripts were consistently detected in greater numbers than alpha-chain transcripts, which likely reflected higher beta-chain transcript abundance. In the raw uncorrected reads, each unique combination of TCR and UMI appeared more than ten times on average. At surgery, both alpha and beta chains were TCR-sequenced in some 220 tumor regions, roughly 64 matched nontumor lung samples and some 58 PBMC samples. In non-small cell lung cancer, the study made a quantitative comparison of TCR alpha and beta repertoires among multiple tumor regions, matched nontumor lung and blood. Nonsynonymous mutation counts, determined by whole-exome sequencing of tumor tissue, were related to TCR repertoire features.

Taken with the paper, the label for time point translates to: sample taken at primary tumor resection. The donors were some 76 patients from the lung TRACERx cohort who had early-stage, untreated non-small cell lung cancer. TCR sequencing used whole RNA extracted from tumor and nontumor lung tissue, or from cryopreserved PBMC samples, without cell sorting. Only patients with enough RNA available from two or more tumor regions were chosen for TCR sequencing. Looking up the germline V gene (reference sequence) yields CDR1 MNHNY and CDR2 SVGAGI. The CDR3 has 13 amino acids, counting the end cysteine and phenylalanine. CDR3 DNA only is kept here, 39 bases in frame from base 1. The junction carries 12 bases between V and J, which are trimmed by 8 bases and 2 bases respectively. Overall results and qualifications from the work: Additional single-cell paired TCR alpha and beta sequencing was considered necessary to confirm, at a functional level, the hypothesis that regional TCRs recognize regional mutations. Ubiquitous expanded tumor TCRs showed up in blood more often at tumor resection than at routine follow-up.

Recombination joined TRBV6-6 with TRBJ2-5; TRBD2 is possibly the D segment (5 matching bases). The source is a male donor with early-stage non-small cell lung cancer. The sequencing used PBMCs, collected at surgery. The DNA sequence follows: TGTGCCAGCGGAGGTAGCGCACAAGAGACCCAGTACTTC. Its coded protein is CASGGSAQETQYF.